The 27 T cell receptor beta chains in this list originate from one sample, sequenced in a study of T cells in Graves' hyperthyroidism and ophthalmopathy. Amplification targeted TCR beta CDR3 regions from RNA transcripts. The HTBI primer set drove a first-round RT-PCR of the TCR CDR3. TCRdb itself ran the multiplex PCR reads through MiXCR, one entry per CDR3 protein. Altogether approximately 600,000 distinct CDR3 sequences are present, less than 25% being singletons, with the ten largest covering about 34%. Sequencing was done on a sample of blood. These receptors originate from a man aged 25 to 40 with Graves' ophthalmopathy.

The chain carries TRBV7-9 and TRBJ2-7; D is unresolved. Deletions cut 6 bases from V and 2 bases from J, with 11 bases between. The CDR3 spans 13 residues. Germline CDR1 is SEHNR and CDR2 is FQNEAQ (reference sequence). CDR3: CASSPDLAYEQYF. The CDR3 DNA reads TGTGCCAGCAGTCCGGATCTAGCCTACGAGCAGTACTTC.

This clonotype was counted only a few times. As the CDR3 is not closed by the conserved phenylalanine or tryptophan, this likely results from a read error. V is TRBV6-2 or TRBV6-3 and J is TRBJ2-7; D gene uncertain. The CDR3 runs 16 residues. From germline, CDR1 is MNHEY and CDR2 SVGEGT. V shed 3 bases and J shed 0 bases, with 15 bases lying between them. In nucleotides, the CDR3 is TGTGCCAGCAGTTATTATGACACTCGAAGCTCCTACGAGCAGTACCTC. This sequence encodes CASSYYDTRSSYEQYL.

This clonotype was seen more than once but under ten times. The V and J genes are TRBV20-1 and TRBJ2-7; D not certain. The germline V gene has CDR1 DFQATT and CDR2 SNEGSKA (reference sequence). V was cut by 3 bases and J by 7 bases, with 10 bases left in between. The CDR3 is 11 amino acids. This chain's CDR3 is CSASTIREQYF. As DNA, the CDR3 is TGCAGTGCTAGTACTATTAGGGAGCAGTACTTC.

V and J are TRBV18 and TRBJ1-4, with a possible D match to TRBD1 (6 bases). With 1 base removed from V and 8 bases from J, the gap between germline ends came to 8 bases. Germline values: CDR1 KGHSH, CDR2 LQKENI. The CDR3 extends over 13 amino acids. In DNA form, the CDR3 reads TGTGCCAGCTCACCACGAAGGGGGGAAAAACTGTTTTTT. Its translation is CASSPRRGEKLFF.

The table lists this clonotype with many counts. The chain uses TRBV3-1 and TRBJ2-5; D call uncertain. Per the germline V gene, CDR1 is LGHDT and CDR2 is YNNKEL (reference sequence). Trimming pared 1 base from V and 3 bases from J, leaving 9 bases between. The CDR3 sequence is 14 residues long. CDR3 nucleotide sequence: TGTGCCAGCAGCCAAGTTTTCACCGAAGAGACCCAGTACTTC. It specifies CASSQVFTEETQYF.

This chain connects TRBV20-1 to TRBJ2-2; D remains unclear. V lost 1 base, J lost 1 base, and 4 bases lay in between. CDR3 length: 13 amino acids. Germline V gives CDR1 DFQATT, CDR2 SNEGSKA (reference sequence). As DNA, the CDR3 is TGCAGTGCTAGAGGACAGAACACCGGGGAGCTGTTTTTT. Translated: CSARGQNTGELFF.

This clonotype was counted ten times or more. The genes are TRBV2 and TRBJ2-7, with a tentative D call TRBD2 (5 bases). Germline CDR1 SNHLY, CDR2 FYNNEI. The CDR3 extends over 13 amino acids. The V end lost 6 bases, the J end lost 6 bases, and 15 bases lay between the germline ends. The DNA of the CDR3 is TGTGCCAGCAGCTTCGGGGAACTGGGCGAGCAGTACTTC. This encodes CASSFGELGEQYF.

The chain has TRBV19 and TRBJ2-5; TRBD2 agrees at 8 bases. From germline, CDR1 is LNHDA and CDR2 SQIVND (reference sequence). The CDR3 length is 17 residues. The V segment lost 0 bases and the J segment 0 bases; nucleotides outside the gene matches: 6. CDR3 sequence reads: CASSIDPPGGDQETQYF. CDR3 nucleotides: TGTGCCAGTAGTATAGACCCTCCGGGAGGGGACCAAGAGACCCAGTACTTC.

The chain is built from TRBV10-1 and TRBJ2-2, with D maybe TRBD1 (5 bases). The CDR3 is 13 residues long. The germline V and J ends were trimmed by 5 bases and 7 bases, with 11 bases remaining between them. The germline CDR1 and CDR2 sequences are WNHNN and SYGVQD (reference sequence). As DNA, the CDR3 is TGCGCCAGCAGTTTCAGGGCCGACGGGGAGCTGTTTTTT. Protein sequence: CASSFRADGELFF.

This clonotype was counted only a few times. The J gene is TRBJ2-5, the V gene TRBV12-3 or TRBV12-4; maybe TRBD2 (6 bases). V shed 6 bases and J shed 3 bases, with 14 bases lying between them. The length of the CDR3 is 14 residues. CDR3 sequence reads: CASSQRARKETQYF. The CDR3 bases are TGTGCCAGCAGCCAGCGGGCGAGGAAAGAGACCCAGTACTTC.

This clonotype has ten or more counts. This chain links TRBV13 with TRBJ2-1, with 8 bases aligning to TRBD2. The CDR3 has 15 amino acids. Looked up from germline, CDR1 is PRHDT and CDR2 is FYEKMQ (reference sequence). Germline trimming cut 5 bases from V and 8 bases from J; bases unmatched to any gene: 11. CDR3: CASSEPGLGVHEQFF. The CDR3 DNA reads TGTGCCAGCAGCGAGCCGGGACTAGGAGTTCATGAGCAGTTCTTC.

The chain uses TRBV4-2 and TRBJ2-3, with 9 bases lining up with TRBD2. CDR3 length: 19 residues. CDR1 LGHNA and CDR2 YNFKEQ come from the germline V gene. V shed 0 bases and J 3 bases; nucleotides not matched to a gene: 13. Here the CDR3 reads CASSQETWGSGSWTDTQYF. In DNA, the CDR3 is TGTGCCAGCAGCCAAGAAACGTGGGGTAGCGGGAGTTGGACAGATACGCAGTATTTT.

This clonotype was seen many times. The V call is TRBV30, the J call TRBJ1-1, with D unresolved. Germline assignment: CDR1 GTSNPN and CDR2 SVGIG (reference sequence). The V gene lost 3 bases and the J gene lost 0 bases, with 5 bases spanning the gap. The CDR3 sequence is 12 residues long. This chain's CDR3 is CAWSPVNTEAFF. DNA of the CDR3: TGTGCCTGGAGCCCGGTGAACACTGAAGCTTTCTTT.

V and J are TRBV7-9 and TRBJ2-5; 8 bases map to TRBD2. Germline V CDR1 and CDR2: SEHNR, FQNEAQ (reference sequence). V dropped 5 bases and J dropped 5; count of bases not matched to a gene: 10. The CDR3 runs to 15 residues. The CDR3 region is CASSQQSGSQETQYF. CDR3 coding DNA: TGTGCCAGCAGCCAGCAAAGCGGGAGCCAGGAGACCCAGTACTTC.

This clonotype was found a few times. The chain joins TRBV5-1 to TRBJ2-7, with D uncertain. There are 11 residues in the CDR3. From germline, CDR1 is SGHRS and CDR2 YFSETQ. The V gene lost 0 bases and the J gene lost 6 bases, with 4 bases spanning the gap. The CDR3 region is CASSLGLEQYF. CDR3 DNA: TGCGCCAGCAGCTTGGGCCTCGAGCAGTACTTC. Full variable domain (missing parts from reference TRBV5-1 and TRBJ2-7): KAGVTQTPRYLIKTRGQQVTLSCSPISGHRSVSWYQQTPGQGLQFLFEYFSETQRNKGNFPGRFSGRQFSNSRSEMNVSTLELGDSALYLCASSLGLEQYFGPGTRLTVT.

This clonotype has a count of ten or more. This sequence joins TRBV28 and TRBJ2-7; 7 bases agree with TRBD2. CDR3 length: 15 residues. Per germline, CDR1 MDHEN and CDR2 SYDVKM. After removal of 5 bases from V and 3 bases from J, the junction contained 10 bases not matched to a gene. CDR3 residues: CASSRSGTTNYEQYF. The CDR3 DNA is TGTGCCAGCAGTCGATCCGGGACTACGAACTACGAGCAGTACTTC.

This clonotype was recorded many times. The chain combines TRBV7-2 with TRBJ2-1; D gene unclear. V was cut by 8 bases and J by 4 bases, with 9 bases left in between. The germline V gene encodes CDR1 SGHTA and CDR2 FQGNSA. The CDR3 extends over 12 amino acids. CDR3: CASSPRYNEQFF. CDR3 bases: TGTGCCAGCTCACCAAGGTACAATGAGCAGTTCTTC.

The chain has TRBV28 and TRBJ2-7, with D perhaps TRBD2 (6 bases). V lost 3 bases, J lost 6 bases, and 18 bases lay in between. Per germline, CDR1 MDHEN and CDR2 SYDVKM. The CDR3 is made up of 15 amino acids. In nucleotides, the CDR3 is TGTGCCAGCAGTTTGAGTAGTAGCGGAGGGGTCGAGCAGTACTTC. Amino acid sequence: CASSLSSSGGVEQYF.

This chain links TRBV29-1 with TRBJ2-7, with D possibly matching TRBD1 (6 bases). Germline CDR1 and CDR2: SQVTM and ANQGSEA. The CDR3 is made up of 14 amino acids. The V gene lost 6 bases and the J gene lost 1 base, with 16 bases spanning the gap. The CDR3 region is CSVQGTQHSYEQYF. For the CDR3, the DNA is TGCAGCGTCCAAGGGACACAGCATTCCTACGAGCAGTACTTC.

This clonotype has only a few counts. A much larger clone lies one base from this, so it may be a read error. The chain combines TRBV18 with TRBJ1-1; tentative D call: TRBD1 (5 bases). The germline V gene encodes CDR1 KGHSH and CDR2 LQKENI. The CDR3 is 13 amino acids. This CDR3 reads CASSPAGNTEALF. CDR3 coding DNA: TGTGCCAGCTCACCGGCAGGGAACACTGAAGCTCTCTTT.

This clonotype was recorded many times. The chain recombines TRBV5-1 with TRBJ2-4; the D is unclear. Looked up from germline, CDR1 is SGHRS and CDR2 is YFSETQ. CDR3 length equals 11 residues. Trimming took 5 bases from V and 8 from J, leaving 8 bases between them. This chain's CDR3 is CASRYADIQYF. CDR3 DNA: TGCGCCAGCAGATATGCGGACATTCAGTACTTC.

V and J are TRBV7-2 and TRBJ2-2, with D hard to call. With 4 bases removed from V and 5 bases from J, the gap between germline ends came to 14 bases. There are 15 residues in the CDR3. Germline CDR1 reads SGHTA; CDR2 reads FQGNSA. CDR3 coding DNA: TGTGCCAGCAGCTCTGATAGACATCTGACCGGGGAGCTGTTTTTT. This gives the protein CASSSDRHLTGELFF.

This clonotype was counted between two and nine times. CDR3 loop: CAWTRGGNQPQHF. DNA for the CDR3: TGTGCCTGGACTCGAGGGGGAAACCAGCCCCAGCATTTT. The rearrangement uses TRBV30 and TRBJ1-5; possibly TRBD1 for D (6 bases). CDR3 length: 13 amino acids. V was clipped by 4 bases and J by 7 bases, with 14 bases between them. CDR1 GTSNPN and CDR2 SVGIG come from the germline V gene (reference sequence).

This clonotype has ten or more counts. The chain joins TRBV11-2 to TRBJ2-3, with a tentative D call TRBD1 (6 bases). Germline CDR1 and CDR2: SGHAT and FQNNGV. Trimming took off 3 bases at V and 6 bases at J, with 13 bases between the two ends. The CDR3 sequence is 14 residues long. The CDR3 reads CASSLSRGPDTQYF. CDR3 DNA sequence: TGTGCCAGCAGCTTGAGCAGGGGCCCCGATACGCAGTATTTT.

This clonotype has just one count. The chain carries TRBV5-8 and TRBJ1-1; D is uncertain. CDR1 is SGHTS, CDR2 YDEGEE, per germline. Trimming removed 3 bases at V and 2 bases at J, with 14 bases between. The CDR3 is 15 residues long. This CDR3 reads CASSSVRKGNTEAFF. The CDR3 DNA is TGTGCCAGCAGCTCGGTCCGGAAGGGAAACACTGAAGCTTTCTTT. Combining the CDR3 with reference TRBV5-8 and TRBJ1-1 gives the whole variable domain EAGVTQSPTHLIKTRGQQATLRCSPISGHTSVYWYQQALGLGLQFLLWYDEGEERNRGNFPPRFSGRQFPNYSSELNVNALELEDSALYLCASSSVRKGNTEAFFGQGTRLTVV.

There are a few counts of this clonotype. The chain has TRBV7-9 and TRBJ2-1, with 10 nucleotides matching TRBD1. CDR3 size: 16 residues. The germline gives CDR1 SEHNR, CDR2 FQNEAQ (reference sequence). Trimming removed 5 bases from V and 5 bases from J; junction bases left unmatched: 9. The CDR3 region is CASSLRTGGSDNEQFF. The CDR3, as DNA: TGTGCCAGCAGCCTCCGGACAGGGGGGTCCGACAATGAGCAGTTCTTC. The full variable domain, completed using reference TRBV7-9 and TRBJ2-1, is DTGVSQNPRHKITKRGQNVTFRCDPISEHNRLYWYRQTLGQGPEFLTYFQNEAQLEKSRLLSDRFSAERPKGSFSTLEIQRTEQGDSAMYLCASSLRTGGSDNEQFFGPGTRLTVL.

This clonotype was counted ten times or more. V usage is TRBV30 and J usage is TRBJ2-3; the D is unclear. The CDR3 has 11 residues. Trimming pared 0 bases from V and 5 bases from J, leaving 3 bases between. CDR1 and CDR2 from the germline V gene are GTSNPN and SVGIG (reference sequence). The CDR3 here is CAWSVGDTQYF. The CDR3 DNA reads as TGTGCCTGGAGTGTGGGAGATACGCAGTATTTT.